This TCR beta chain is drawn from a study of sequential checkpoint blockade in melanoma. Study information: Each arm's sequence ended with maintenance nivolumab. TCRbeta immunosequencing was performed on DNA from roughly 90 pretreatment melanoma tumor samples.

Treatment defined: randomized to nivolumab then ipilimumab (arm A) or the reverse (arm B). No patient had prior DNA-damaging chemotherapy. CDR3 length equals 14 residues. Germline V gene lookup returns CDR1 LNHNV and CDR2 YYDKDF (reference sequence). J gave up 4 bases and V 5 bases, and 5 bases lay outside the gene matches. The data were produced by immunoSEQ multiplex PCR, yet TCRdb's version contains in-frame clones alone and is incomplete. The sample carries just over 3,000 clones, around 16% recorded once. Sequenced here: tumor tissue (inferred from file names), sampled from a patient given nivolumab and ipilimumab in sequence. This TCR derives from a human donor with melanoma. J is TRBJ1-1 and V is TRBV15; the match to TRBD1 covers 9 bases. CDR3 in DNA: TGTGCCACCAGCGTACAGGGGGCCGGCACTGAAGCTTTCTTT. Its translation: CATSVQGAGTEAFF.